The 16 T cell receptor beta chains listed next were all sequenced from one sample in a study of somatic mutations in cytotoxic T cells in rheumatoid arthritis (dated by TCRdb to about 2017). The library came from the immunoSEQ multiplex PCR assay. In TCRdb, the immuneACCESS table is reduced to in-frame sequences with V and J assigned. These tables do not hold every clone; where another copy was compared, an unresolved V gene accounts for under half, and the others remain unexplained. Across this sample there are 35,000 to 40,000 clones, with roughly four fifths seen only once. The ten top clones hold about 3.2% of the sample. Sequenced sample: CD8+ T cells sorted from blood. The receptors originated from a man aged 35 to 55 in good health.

The CDR3 protein is CASSSDGSGNTIYF. CDR3 DNA sequence: TGCGCCAGCAGCTCGGACGGCTCTGGAAACACCATATATTTT. The chain links TRBV4-1 to TRBJ1-3; D not certain. The CDR3 runs 14 residues. In germline, CDR1 is MGHRA, CDR2 YSYEKL. V lost 5 bases and J lost 0, with 8 bases in between.

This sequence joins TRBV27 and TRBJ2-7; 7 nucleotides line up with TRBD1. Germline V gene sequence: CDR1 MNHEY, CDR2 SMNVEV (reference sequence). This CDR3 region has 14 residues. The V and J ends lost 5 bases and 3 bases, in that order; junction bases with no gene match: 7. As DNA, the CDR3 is TGTGCCAGCAGTCAGGGGGATGGTGGCTACGAGCAGTACTTC. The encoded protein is CASSQGDGGYEQYF.

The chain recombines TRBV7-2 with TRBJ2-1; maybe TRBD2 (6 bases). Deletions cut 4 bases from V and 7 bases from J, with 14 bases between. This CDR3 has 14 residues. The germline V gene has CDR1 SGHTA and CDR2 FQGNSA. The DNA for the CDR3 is TGTGCCAGCAGCTCTCGACTAGGGCGTAATGAGCAGTTCTTC. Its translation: CASSSRLGRNEQFF.

The CDR3 DNA reads TGCGCCAGCAGCTTCATCCTAGCGGGGGCCTCTAGCACAGATACGCAGTATTTT. Translating it yields CASSFILAGASSTDTQYF. The chain joins TRBV5-1 to TRBJ2-3, with 10 bases matching TRBD2. Germline-derived CDR1 and CDR2 are SGHRS and YFSETQ. The J segment lost 0 bases and the V segment lost 2 bases, leaving 9 bases of the junction unmatched. This CDR3 region has 18 residues.

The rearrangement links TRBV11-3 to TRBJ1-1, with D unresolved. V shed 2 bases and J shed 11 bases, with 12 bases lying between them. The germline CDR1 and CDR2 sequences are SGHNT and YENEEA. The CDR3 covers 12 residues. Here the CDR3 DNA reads TGTGCCAGCAGCTTAAAGCGGTTTGTTGCTTTCTTT. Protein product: CASSLKRFVAFF. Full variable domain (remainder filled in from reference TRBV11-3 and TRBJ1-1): EAGVVQSPRYKIIEKKQPVAFWCNPISGHNTLYWYLQNLGQGPELLIRYENEEAVDDSQLPKDRFSAERLKGVDSTLKIQPAELGDSAVYLCASSLKRFVAFFGQGTRLTVV.

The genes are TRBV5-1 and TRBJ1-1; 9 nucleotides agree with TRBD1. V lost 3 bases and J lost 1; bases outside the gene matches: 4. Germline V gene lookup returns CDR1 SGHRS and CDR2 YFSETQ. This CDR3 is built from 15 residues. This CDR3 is CASSWGQGSNTEAFF. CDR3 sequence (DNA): TGCGCCAGCAGCTGGGGACAGGGATCGAACACTGAAGCTTTCTTT.

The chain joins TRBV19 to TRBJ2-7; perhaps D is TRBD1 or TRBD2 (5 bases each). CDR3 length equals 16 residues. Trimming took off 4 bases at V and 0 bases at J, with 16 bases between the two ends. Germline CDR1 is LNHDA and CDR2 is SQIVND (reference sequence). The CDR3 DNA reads TGTGCCAGTAGTAGGAGAGGGGCGCCCTTCTCCTACGAGCAGTACTTC. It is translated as CASSRRGAPFSYEQYF.

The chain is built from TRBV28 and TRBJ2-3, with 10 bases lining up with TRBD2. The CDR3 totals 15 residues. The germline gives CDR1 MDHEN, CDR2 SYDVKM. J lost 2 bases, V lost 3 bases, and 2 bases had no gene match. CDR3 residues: CASSFLAGVTDTQYF. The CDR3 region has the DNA TGTGCCAGCAGTTTTCTAGCGGGAGTCACAGATACGCAGTATTTT. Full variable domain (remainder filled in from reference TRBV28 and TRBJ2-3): DVKVTQSSRYLVKRTGEKVFLECVQDMDHENMFWYRQDPGLGLRLIYFSYDVKMKEKGDIPEGYSVSREKKERFSLILESASTNQTSMYLCASSFLAGVTDTQYFGPGTRLTVL.

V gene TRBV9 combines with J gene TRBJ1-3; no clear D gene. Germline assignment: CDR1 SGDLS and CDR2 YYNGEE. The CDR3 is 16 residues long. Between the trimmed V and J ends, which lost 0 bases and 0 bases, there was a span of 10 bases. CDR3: CASSVGALFSGNTIYF. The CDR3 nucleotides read TGTGCCAGCAGCGTAGGCGCGTTGTTCTCTGGAAACACCATATATTTT.

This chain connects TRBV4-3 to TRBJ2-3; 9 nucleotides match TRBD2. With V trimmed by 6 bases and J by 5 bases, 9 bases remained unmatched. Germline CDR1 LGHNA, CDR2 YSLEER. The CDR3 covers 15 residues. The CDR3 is CASRRLAGVEDTQYF. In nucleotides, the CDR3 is TGCGCCAGCAGGAGGTTAGCGGGAGTTGAAGATACGCAGTATTTT.

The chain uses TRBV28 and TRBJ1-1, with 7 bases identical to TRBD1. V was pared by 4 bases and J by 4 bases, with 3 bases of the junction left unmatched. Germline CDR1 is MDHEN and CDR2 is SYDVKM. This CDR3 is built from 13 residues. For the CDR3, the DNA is TGTGCCAGCAGTTGGACAGGATCCACTGAAGCTTTCTTT. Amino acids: CASSWTGSTEAFF.

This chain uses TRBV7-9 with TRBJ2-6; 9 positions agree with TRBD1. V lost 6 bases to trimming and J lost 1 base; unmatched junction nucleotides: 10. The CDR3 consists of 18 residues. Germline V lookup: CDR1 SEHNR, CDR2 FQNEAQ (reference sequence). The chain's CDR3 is CASRGPGTGRSGANVLTF. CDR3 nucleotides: TGTGCCAGCAGGGGCCCCGGGACAGGGAGGTCTGGGGCCAACGTCCTGACTTTC.

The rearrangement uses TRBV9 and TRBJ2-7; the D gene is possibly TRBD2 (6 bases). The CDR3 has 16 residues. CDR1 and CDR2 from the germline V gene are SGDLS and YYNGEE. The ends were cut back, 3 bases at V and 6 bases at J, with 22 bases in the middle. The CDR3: CASSGAGTAGNFEQYF. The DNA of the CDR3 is TGTGCCAGCAGCGGCGCCGGCACTGCGGGAAATTTCGAGCAGTACTTC.

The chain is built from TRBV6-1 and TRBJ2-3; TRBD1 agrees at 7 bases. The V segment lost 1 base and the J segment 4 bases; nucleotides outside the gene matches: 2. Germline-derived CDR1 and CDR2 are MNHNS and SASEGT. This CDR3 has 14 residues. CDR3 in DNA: TGTGCCAGCAGTGAAGGACAGGGCGCAGATACGCAGTATTTT. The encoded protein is CASSEGQGADTQYF.

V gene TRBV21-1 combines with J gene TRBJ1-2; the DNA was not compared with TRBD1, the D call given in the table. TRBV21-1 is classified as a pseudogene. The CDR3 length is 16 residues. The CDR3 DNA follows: TGTGCCAGCAGCAAAGAACCAGGGGCGATAGAATATGGCTACACCTTC. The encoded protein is CASSKEPGAIEYGYTF.

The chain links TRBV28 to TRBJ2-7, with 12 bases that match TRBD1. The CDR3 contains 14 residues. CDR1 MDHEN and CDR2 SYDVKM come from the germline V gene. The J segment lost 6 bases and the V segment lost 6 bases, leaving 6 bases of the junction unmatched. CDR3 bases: TGTGCCAGCAGCCCTGGGACAGGGGGCGGCGAGCAGTACTTC. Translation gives CASSPGTGGGEQYF.